The following is a T cell receptor beta chain sequence with its context. Here immunoSEQ multiplex PCR was the method, and the copy in TCRdb shows in-frame clones only, minus some. The sample lists under 100,000 clones, 85% to 95% occurring once. The sample belongs to a study of siplizumab effects on memory and regulatory T cells. The CDR3 is 14 amino acids. Trimming stripped 6 bases from V and 7 bases from J, with 14 bases between. CDR1 SGHRS and CDR2 YFSETQ come from the germline V gene. This sequence was found in a human donor in good health. Sequencing was carried out using non-Treg CD4+ T cells sorted from blood. This sequence joins TRBV5-1 and TRBJ1-6; tentatively, D is TRBD1 (6 bases). For the CDR3, the DNA is TGCGCCAGCAATTTAGGACAGTTGAATTCACCCCTCCACTTT. This sequence encodes CASNLGQLNSPLHF. The complete variable domain, with remaining parts taken from reference TRBV5-1 and TRBJ1-6, reads KAGVTQTPRYLIKTRGQQVTLSCSPISGHRSVSWYQQTPGQGLQFLFEYFSETQRNKGNFPGRFSGRQFSNSRSEMNVSTLELGDSALYLCASNLGQLNSPLHFGNGTRLTVT.